These 4 T cell receptor beta chains were all obtained from the same sample, sequenced in a study of blood T cell repertoires in COVID-19. Sequencing used immunoSEQ multiplex PCR; TCRdb keeps in-frame clones, though not all of them. The table includes roughly 39,000 clones, 60% to 85% detected once. The sample was peripheral blood. The source of these receptors is a man in his sixties or seventies with acute or convalescent COVID-19.

The genes are TRBV12-3 or TRBV12-4 and TRBJ1-2; D gene uncertain. The V and J ends lost 5 bases and 7 bases respectively, with 14 bases between them. The CDR3 has 13 amino acids. For the CDR3, the DNA is TGTGCCAGCAGTGGTGGAGGGTGGTCTGGCTACACCTTC. This sequence encodes CASSGGGWSGYTF.

The chain uses TRBV6-6 and TRBJ2-7, with D unclear. Trimming took off 0 bases at V and 6 bases at J, with 6 bases between the two ends. This CDR3 contains 12 residues. Looked up from germline, CDR1 is MNHNY and CDR2 is SVGAGI (reference sequence). The CDR3 reads CASSYSTGEQYF. The CDR3 nucleotides read TGTGCCAGCAGTTACTCGACTGGCGAGCAGTACTTC.

The chain carries TRBV6-5 and TRBJ2-1, with D perhaps matching TRBD2 (5 bases). CDR1 and CDR2 from the germline V gene are MNHEY and SVGAGI. Trimming took 8 bases from V and 2 from J, leaving 10 bases between them. The CDR3 contains 13 residues. The CDR3 spells CASGVGAYNEQFF. In nucleotides, the CDR3 is TGTGCCAGCGGGGTCGGGGCCTACAATGAGCAGTTCTTC.

The gene calls are TRBV5-1 and TRBJ1-2; 10 positions agree with TRBD1. The CDR3 has 17 amino acids. V trimming: 4 bases; J trimming: 7 bases; junction bases outside the gene matches: 16. Per the germline V gene, CDR1 is SGHRS and CDR2 is YFSETQ. CDR3 region: CASSPLGTGDLSTGYTF. The CDR3 DNA is TGCGCCAGCAGCCCCTTAGGGACAGGGGATCTCTCTACTGGCTACACCTTC.